These T cell receptor beta chains were read from a single sample in a study of blood T cell repertoires in COVID-19. Generated by immunoSEQ multiplex PCR, the TCRdb table keeps only in-frame clones and is missing some. The sample has under 300,000 clones; 85% are singletons. Sequencing input: peripheral blood. The receptors were sampled from a human donor in a cohort sampled during active COVID-19. Each CDR3 is given with its conserved first and last residue. A D gene is named only where the DNA matches it firmly. Part of the rows lack a size; the others show once, few, many or a class for expanded clones.

clone size	CDR3 length	D gene	V gene	J gene	CDR3 DNA	CDR3 protein
few	12	-	TRBV7-9	TRBJ2-3	TGTGCCAGCAGCTCAACAACAGATACGCAGTATTTT	CASSSTTDTQYF
once	14	-	TRBV6-5	TRBJ2-7	TGTGCCAGCCTCGAGAGGAGTAGGACCTACGAGCAGTACTTC	CASLERSRTYEQYF
-	11	-	TRBV7-9	TRBJ2-7	TGTGCCACCCAAGGGGTCCGCGAGCAGTACTTC	CATQGVREQYF
-	12	-	TRBV19	TRBJ2-7	TGTGCCAGTAGAGGGGGAGGGGACGAGCAGTACTTC	CASRGGGDEQYF
-	16	-	TRBV14	TRBJ1-1	TGTGCCAGCAGCTCGTTCGCGCGGGGGCGGAACACTGAAGCTTTCTTT	CASSSFARGRNTEAFF
-	14	TRBD1	TRBV6-1	TRBJ2-3	TGTGCCAGCAGTGAATACCGACAGGGGGATACGCAGTATTTT	CASSEYRQGDTQYF
once	14	TRBD2	TRBV29-1	TRBJ2-1	TGCAGCGTTGAATATAGCGGGAGCGTCAACGAGCAGTTCTTC	CSVEYSGSVNEQFF
once	13	-	TRBV13	TRBJ1-3	TGTGCCAGCAGCTTAGCCCAGGCCAACACCATATATTTT	CASSLAQANTIYF
-	11	-	TRBV20-1	TRBJ1-2	TGCAGTGCTAGCCTGAGCTATGGCTACACCTTC	CSASLSYGYTF
-	13	-	TRBV11-2	TRBJ1-1	TGTGCCAGCAGCTTAACCCTGGAGGGAAAAGCTTTCTTT	CASSLTLEGKAFF
few	15	TRBD2	TRBV3-1/TRBV3-2	TRBJ2-4	TGTGCCAGCAGCCGAACTAGCGGGACTGAAAACATTCAGTACTTC	CASSRTSGTENIQYF
-	14	TRBD1	TRBV19	TRBJ2-5	TGTGCCAGCCGGACAGGTCCGAGAGGTGGGACCCAGTACTTC	CASRTGPRGGTQYF
-	12	-	TRBV2	TRBJ1-5	TGTGCCAGTACGGAGGGAAATCAGCCCCAGCATTTT	CASTEGNQPQHF
-	15	TRBD2	TRBV5-1	TRBJ2-2	TGCGCCAGCAGCTCTAGCGGGAGGAACACCGGGGAGCTGTTTTTT	CASSSSGRNTGELFF
few	14	TRBD2	TRBV19	TRBJ2-1	TGTGCCAGTAGTTATGTAGCGGGAGACGGAGAGCAGTTCTTC	CASSYVAGDGEQFF
-	15	-	TRBV2	TRBJ2-1	TGTGCCAGCGTACCGCAGGTTTCCTCATACAATGAGCAGTTCTTC	CASVPQVSSYNEQFF
-	11	-	TRBV6-6	TRBJ2-1	TGTGCCATCAGCGGCTACAATGAGCAGTTCTTC	CAISGYNEQFF
-	16	-	TRBV2	TRBJ1-6	TGTGCCAGCAGCAGACAGGCAGTTAACAATAATTCACCCCTCCACTTT	CASSRQAVNNNSPLHF
-	15	-	TRBV7-3	TRBJ2-1	TGTGCCAGCAGCTTAGGAGGGGGAGGGCCTCATGAGCAGTTCTTC	CASSLGGGGPHEQFF
-	16	TRBD2	TRBV7-2	TRBJ2-1	TGTGCCAGCAGCCCTCGGACTAGCGGGAGCCACAATGAGCAGTTCTTC	CASSPRTSGSHNEQFF
-	16	TRBD2	TRBV3-1/TRBV3-2	TRBJ2-2	TGTGCCAGCATATCGACGGGAGGAGGAACCACCGGGGAGCTGTTTTTT	CASISTGGGTTGELFF
-	16	TRBD1	TRBV5-8	TRBJ1-2	TGTGCCAGCAGCACACGGGACAGCCAAGCTAACTATGGCTACACCTTC	CASSTRDSQANYGYTF
-	16	TRBD1	TRBV2	TRBJ1-3	TGTGCCAGCAGCGGGGACAGGCGCTCCGGAGAAAACACCATATATTTT	CASSGDRRSGENTIYF
once	15	TRBD1	TRBV2	TRBJ1-2	TGTGCCAGCGTCCAAGCCGGGACAGGGACCTATGGCTACACCTTC	CASVQAGTGTYGYTF
-	14	-	TRBV18	TRBJ2-3	TGTGCCAGCTCGCCCCCGACTAGGACAGATACGCAGTATTTT	CASSPPTRTDTQYF
-	13	-	TRBV7-8	TRBJ2-7	TGTGCCAGCAGTTGGCAGGGCGGGGACGAGCAGTACTTC	CASSWQGGDEQYF
-	15	-	TRBV7-9	TRBJ2-3	TGTGCCAGCAGCTTAGAAGTGGGGAGAACAGATACGCAGTATTTT	CASSLEVGRTDTQYF
-	15	-	TRBV5-1	TRBJ1-1	TGCGCCAGCAGCTTTGGGAGAGACCAGAACACTGAAGCTTTCTTT	CASSFGRDQNTEAFF
-	15	TRBD2	TRBV7-8	TRBJ2-3	TGTGCCAGCAGCCGAGCGGGAGGGCGGACAGATACGCAGTATTTT	CASSRAGGRTDTQYF
-	15	-	TRBV30	TRBJ1-5	TGTGCCTGGAGTGTACCCCCAGGGGTCAATCAGCCCCAGCATTTT	CAWSVPPGVNQPQHF
-	14	TRBD2	TRBV5-5	TRBJ2-3	TGTGCCAGCACCACCCGGGGAGGGGCGGATACGCAGTATTTT	CASTTRGGADTQYF
-	16	TRBD2	TRBV5-1	TRBJ2-5	TGCGCCAGCAGTCGTTGGGGCGCGGGAGGGGGAGAGACCCAGTACTTC	CASSRWGAGGGETQYF
once	15	TRBD2	TRBV5-4	TRBJ2-7	TGTGCCAGCAGTCCAGCCGGGACTAGCCAGTACGAGCAGTACTTC	CASSPAGTSQYEQYF
-	17	TRBD1	TRBV27	TRBJ1-6	TGTGCCAGCAGGACAGGGACCGATAGCTCCTATAATTCACCCCTCCACTTT	CASRTGTDSSYNSPLHF
-	16	TRBD1	TRBV23-1	TRBJ1-4	TGCGCCTCGTTCAGGGACAGCTTGACCCTTAATGAAAAACTGTTTTTT	CASFRDSLTLNEKLFF
-	18	TRBD2	TRBV7-9	TRBJ2-5	TGTGCCAGCAGTTCTAGCGGGAGAGGGGGCTGGATACAAGAGACCCAGTACTTC	CASSSSGRGGWIQETQYF
-	14	TRBD1	TRBV6-5	TRBJ2-7	TGTGCCAGCAGTTACTTACAGGGGCTGAGCGAGCAGTACTTC	CASSYLQGLSEQYF